The next 26 T cell receptor beta chains were all read from a single sample in a study of Tregs in tolerant kidney transplant recipients. The protocol was immunoSEQ multiplex PCR, while the TCRdb copy is restricted to in-frame clones and leaves out a portion. The table records 14,000 to 15,000 clones, around three quarters of them present only once. Sequencing was performed on Tregs from blood, taken before the transplant. Source of these receptors: a human donor who received a combined kidney and bone marrow transplant.

The rearrangement joins TRBV5-1 to TRBJ2-3; 9 positions agree with TRBD2. This CDR3 comprises 17 residues. Germline CDR1 is SGHRS and CDR2 is YFSETQ. V shed 0 bases, J shed 3 bases, and the junction held 8 bases outside the gene matches. The CDR3 loop is CASSLVLIAGATDTQYF. As DNA, the CDR3 is TGCGCCAGCAGCTTGGTCCTAATAGCGGGAGCGACAGATACGCAGTATTTT. The full variable domain, rest sourced from reference TRBV5-1 and TRBJ2-3, is KAGVTQTPRYLIKTRGQQVTLSCSPISGHRSVSWYQQTPGQGLQFLFEYFSETQRNKGNFPGRFSGRQFSNSRSEMNVSTLELGDSALYLCASSLVLIAGATDTQYFGPGTRLTVL.

The chain joins TRBV12-5 to TRBJ2-1, with D possibly TRBD2 on 7 matching bases. Per the germline V gene, CDR1 is LGHNT and CDR2 is FRNRAP. CDR3 length: 12 residues. Trimming took off 6 bases at V and 6 bases at J, with 9 bases between the two ends. CDR3 coding DNA: TGTGCTAGTGGGGGAGGGGGCAATGAGCAGTTCTTC. This sequence encodes CASGGGGNEQFF.

V gene TRBV30 combines with J gene TRBJ2-3, with D unresolved. Germline V gives CDR1 GTSNPN, CDR2 SVGIG (reference sequence). The CDR3 spans 14 residues. The V end was cut by 5 bases, the J end by 2 bases, with 14 bases between. CDR3 protein: CAWGRADYTDTQYF. The CDR3 DNA reads as TGTGCCTGGGGTCGTGCGGATTACACAGATACGCAGTATTTT.

The rearrangement joins TRBV6-5 to TRBJ1-2; possible D gene TRBD1, 6 bases. V dropped 0 bases and J dropped 2 bases, with 10 bases sitting between them. The germline CDR1 and CDR2 sequences are MNHEY and SVGAGI. The CDR3 extends over 15 amino acids. CDR3 loop: CASSYSGDTNYGYTF. The CDR3 DNA reads as TGTGCCAGCAGTTACTCGGGGGACACGAACTATGGCTACACCTTC.

The CDR3 coding sequence is TGCGCCAGCAGCCAAGGTCAGGTCATGTATAATTCACCCCTCCACTTT. It yields the protein CASSQGQVMYNSPLHF. J is TRBJ1-6 and V is TRBV4-1; D call uncertain. Per germline, CDR1 MGHRA and CDR2 YSYEKL. The CDR3 covers 16 residues. V was shortened by 1 base and J by 4 bases, with 11 bases between the two germline ends.

This chain connects TRBV7-9 to TRBJ1-1; tentatively, D is TRBD1 (6 bases). V was cut by 5 bases and J by 1 base, with 14 bases left in between. The CDR3 spans 15 residues. Germline CDR1 and CDR2: SEHNR and FQNEAQ (reference sequence). The CDR3 region is CASSPRGGANTEAFF. Here the CDR3 DNA reads TGTGCCAGCAGCCCCCGAGGGGGGGCGAACACTGAAGCTTTCTTT.

V gene TRBV27 combines with J gene TRBJ2-1; TRBD1 matches 7 bases. With V trimmed by 2 bases and J by 3 bases, 4 bases remained unmatched. This CDR3 spans 15 amino acids. Germline assignment: CDR1 MNHEY and CDR2 SMNVEV (reference sequence). CDR3 protein: CASSLKGQFYNEQFF. CDR3 DNA: TGTGCCAGCAGTTTAAAGGGACAGTTCTACAATGAGCAGTTCTTC.

The V call is TRBV11-2, the J call TRBJ2-7, with D possibly matching TRBD2 (6 bases). Germline CDR1 and CDR2: SGHAT and FQNNGV. The CDR3 is made up of 12 amino acids. The germline V and J ends were trimmed by 5 bases and 6 bases, with 11 bases remaining between them. CDR3 sequence (DNA): TGTGCCAGCAGCCCAGGCGGGGTCGAGCAGTACTTC. The encoded protein is CASSPGGVEQYF. The whole variable domain, filled in from reference TRBV11-2 and TRBJ2-7, reads EAGVAQSPRYKIIEKRQSVAFWCNPISGHATLYWYQQILGQGPKLLIQFQNNGVVDDSQLPKDRFSAERLKGVDSTLKIQPAKLEDSAVYLCASSPGGVEQYFGPGTRLTVT.

The chain recombines TRBV11-3 with TRBJ2-3; possible D gene TRBD2, 6 bases. Germline V lookup: CDR1 SGHNT, CDR2 YENEEA. The CDR3 spans 15 residues. Trimming stripped 5 bases from V and 2 bases from J, with 14 bases between. This CDR3 is CASSRDSRPTDTQYF. CDR3 in DNA: TGTGCCAGCAGCCGGGACTCGCGACCCACAGATACGCAGTATTTT.

The chain employs TRBV28 and TRBJ2-7, with D unclear. V lost 2 bases and J lost 12, with 11 bases in between. Germline CDR1 reads MDHEN; CDR2 reads SYDVKM. The CDR3 contains 11 residues. CDR3 protein: CASSLGPLRYF. In DNA, the CDR3 is TGTGCCAGCAGTTTAGGGCCTCTCCGGTACTTC.

V usage is TRBV15 and J usage is TRBJ1-2; no reliable D call. The germline V gene encodes CDR1 LNHNV and CDR2 YYDKDF (reference sequence). The CDR3 contains 12 residues. The V and J ends lost 7 bases and 4 bases respectively, with 10 bases between them. CDR3 protein: CATMTPGYGYTF. CDR3 sequence (DNA): TGTGCCACCATGACACCTGGCTATGGCTACACCTTC. Full variable domain (remainder filled in from reference TRBV15 and TRBJ1-2): DAMVIQNPRYQVTQFGKPVTLSCSQTLNHNVMYWYQQKSSQAPKLLFHYYDKDFNNEADTPDNFQSRRPNTSFCFLDIRSPGLGDTAMYLCATMTPGYGYTFGSGTRLTVV.

The V gene is TRBV11-2, the J gene TRBJ2-5, with D maybe TRBD1 (6 bases). The ends were cut back, 8 bases at V and 3 bases at J, with 19 bases in the middle. Germline-derived CDR1 and CDR2 are SGHAT and FQNNGV. The CDR3 loop spans 15 amino acids. CDR3 sequence: CASGVGRGGKETQYF. CDR3 nucleotide sequence: TGTGCCAGCGGAGTTGGGAGAGGGGGTAAAGAGACCCAGTACTTC.

V gene TRBV13 combines with J gene TRBJ1-1; 8 positions agree with TRBD1. Per germline, CDR1 PRHDT and CDR2 FYEKMQ (reference sequence). The CDR3 spans 15 residues. The V gene end was trimmed by 0 bases and the J gene end by 2 bases; junction bases not matched to a gene: 2. The CDR3 DNA sequence: TGTGCCAGCAGCTTAGGGACAGGGGTTAACACTGAAGCTTTCTTT. Translated, it gives CASSLGTGVNTEAFF.

The table lists this clone with a count of one. The J gene is TRBJ2-4, the V gene TRBV5-1; D gene uncertain. The CDR3 loop spans 14 amino acids. With 4 bases removed from V and 5 bases from J, the gap between germline ends came to 13 bases. CDR1 and CDR2 (germline): SGHRS, YFSETQ. In DNA form, the CDR3 reads TGCGCCAGCAGCCCCCACTCCGTCGAAAACATTCAGTACTTC. Protein sequence: CASSPHSVENIQYF.

CDR3 amino acids: CASSSPSTEEQYF. The DNA of the CDR3 is TGTGCCAGCAGTTCCCCCTCTACCGAGGAGCAGTACTTC. The chain has TRBV28 and TRBJ2-7, with no clear D. Per the germline V gene, CDR1 is MDHEN and CDR2 is SYDVKM. The V end lost 4 bases, the J end lost 7 bases, and 14 bases lay between the germline ends. This CDR3 is 13 amino acids long.

V and J are TRBV7-5 and TRBJ2-3; the table's D call, TRBD2, has no DNA check behind it. TRBV7-5 is labeled a pseudogene. The CDR3 runs 16 residues. CDR3 in amino acids: CARSLGPERGTDTQYF. As DNA, the CDR3 is TGTGCCAGAAGCTTAGGCCCAGAACGAGGGACAGATACGCAGTATTTT.

With regard to this clone: In the same sample, other DNA sequences code for this CDR3. This chain links TRBV6-5 with TRBJ2-3; the D is unclear. V lost 10 bases and J 2 bases, leaving 10 bases between the germline ends. In germline, CDR1 is MNHEY, CDR2 SVGAGI. There are 12 residues in the CDR3. CDR3 region: CATLTATDTQYF. DNA of the CDR3: TGTGCCACCCTGACTGCCACAGATACGCAGTATTTT.

This chain links TRBV5-1 with TRBJ2-1; TRBD2 aligns across 10 bases. V lost 0 bases and J lost 8; bases outside the gene matches: 11. CDR3 length: 17 amino acids. Germline CDR1 SGHRS, CDR2 YFSETQ. The CDR3 region has the DNA TGCGCCAGCAGCTTGGTGAGCGGGGGGGCGATCAAGGATGAGCAGTTCTTC. Translation gives CASSLVSGGAIKDEQFF. The full variable domain, rest sourced from reference TRBV5-1 and TRBJ2-1, is KAGVTQTPRYLIKTRGQQVTLSCSPISGHRSVSWYQQTPGQGLQFLFEYFSETQRNKGNFPGRFSGRQFSNSRSEMNVSTLELGDSALYLCASSLVSGGAIKDEQFFGPGTRLTVL.

The V and J genes are TRBV10-3 and TRBJ2-7, with a tentative D call TRBD1 (5 bases). Per the germline V gene, CDR1 is ENHRY and CDR2 is SYGVKD. Trimming left V 6 bases short and J 4 bases short, with 13 bases between. This CDR3 spans 13 amino acids. The CDR3 coding sequence is TGTGCCATCAGGGGGCGTCCCGATTACGAGCAGTACTTC. Protein product: CAIRGRPDYEQYF.

This clone was seen just once. The chain couples TRBV6-5 to TRBJ1-2, with 7 bases aligning to TRBD1. Trimming removed 7 bases from V and 10 bases from J; junction bases left unmatched: 15. Germline V gene sequence: CDR1 MNHEY, CDR2 SVGAGI. The CDR3 runs to 14 residues. The DNA of the CDR3 is TGTGCCAGCATTCCCTTCCGGAAAGGGGGCGCCTACACCTTC. Protein product: CASIPFRKGGAYTF.

The chain uses TRBV5-3 and TRBJ2-7, with 10 bases identical to TRBD2. TRBV5-3 belongs to the ORF category, with a function that is uncertain. The CDR3 extends over 15 amino acids. Losses at the gene ends were 4 bases for V and 2 bases for J; bases not matched to a gene: 6. DNA of the CDR3: TGTGCCAGAAGCCCGAGGACTAGCGGAACCTACGAGCAGTACTTC. Translation: CARSPRTSGTYEQYF.

The chain has TRBV28 and TRBJ2-2; perhaps TRBD2 as D (5 bases). Germline V gene sequence: CDR1 MDHEN, CDR2 SYDVKM. Trimming removed 7 bases from V and 2 bases from J, with 8 bases in between. The CDR3 totals 13 residues. The CDR3 sequence is CASIGVNTGELFF. The CDR3 coding sequence is TGTGCCAGCATCGGGGTTAACACCGGGGAGCTGTTTTTT.

The J gene is TRBJ1-4, the V gene TRBV20-1, with D possibly being TRBD1 (5 bases). Deletions cut 3 bases from V and 10 bases from J, with 9 bases between. The germline CDR1 and CDR2 sequences are DFQATT and SNEGSKA (reference sequence). This CDR3 has 11 amino acids. CDR3 loop: CSASRGGKLFF. The DNA for the CDR3 is TGCAGTGCTAGTCGGGGGGGAAAACTGTTTTTT.

This clone was detected once. The rearrangement links TRBV5-6 to TRBJ2-5, with D maybe TRBD1 (5 bases). CDR1 is SGHDT and CDR2 is YYEEEE in the germline V gene. V lost 5 bases to trimming and J lost 7 bases, with 21 bases between them. This CDR3 is 15 amino acids long. The CDR3 nucleotides read TGTGCCAGCAGACGACTTGGGGCAACTCGAGGGACCCAGTACTTC. Its translation: CASRRLGATRGTQYF. The full variable domain, in which reference TRBV5-6 and TRBJ2-5 provide the parts outside the CDR3, is DAGVTQSPTHLIKTRGQQVTLRCSPKSGHDTVSWYQQALGQGPQFIFQYYEEEERQRGNFPDRFSGHQFPNYSSELNVNALLLGDSALYLCASRRLGATRGTQYFGPGTRLLVL.

The V gene is TRBV4-1, the J gene TRBJ1-3; possible D gene TRBD1, 6 bases. The germline V gene encodes CDR1 MGHRA and CDR2 YSYEKL. V lost 0 bases and J 4 bases, leaving 13 bases between the germline ends. This CDR3 region has 16 residues. CDR3 bases: TGCGCCAGCAGCCAAGAAGATAAGGGGGTGGGAAACACCATATATTTT. The encoded protein is CASSQEDKGVGNTIYF.

V is TRBV28 and J is TRBJ1-5, with D uncertain. This CDR3 is built from 12 residues. Trimming removed 6 bases at V and 4 bases at J, with 7 bases between. CDR1 is MDHEN and CDR2 is SYDVKM in the germline V gene. The CDR3 DNA reads TGTGCCAGCAGCTCCGGGAATCAGCCCCAGCATTTT. Residues: CASSSGNQPQHF.